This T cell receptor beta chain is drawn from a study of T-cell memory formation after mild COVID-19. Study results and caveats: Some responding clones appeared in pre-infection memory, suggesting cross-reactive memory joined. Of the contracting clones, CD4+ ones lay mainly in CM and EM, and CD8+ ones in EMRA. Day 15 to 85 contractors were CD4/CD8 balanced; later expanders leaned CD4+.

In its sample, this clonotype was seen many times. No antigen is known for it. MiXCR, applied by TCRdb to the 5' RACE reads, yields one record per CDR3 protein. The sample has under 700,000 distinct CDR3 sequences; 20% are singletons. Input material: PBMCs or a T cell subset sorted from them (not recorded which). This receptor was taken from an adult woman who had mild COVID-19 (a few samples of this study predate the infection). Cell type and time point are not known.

The CDR3 reads CASSKDRRKETQYF. The CDR3 DNA reads TGCGCCAGCAGCAAGGACAGGAGAAAAGAGACCCAGTACTTC. This rearrangement joins TRBV5-1 to TRBJ2-5; 7 positions match TRBD1. With 4 bases clipped from V and 3 bases from J, the junction kept 6 bases outside the gene matches. Germline V gene sequence: CDR1 SGHRS, CDR2 YFSETQ. The CDR3 is 14 amino acids.